What follows are 27 T cell receptor beta chains derived from one specimen sequenced in a study of graft-versus-host responses after intestinal transplantation. The protocol was immunoSEQ multiplex PCR, while the TCRdb copy is restricted to in-frame clones and leaves out a portion. This table holds tens of thousands of clones, about 87% found once. Specimen: PBMCs, collected 26 days after transplant. These receptor sequences come from a human patient who received an intestinal transplant, so some T cells may come from the graft donor.

This clone was detected only a few times. The genes are TRBV27 and TRBJ1-5; tentative D call: TRBD1 (6 bases). The V end was cut by 3 bases, the J end by 1 base, with 16 bases between. This CDR3 comprises 17 residues. Germline V CDR1 and CDR2: MNHEY, SMNVEV (reference sequence). The CDR3 DNA reads as TGTGCCAGCAGTTTTGTTACAGGGAGTATAAGCAATCAGCCCCAGCATTTT. Amino acids: CASSFVTGSISNQPQHF.

The chain joins TRBV6-1 to TRBJ2-7; 9 bases map to TRBD2. The V segment lost 1 base and the J segment 2 bases; nucleotides outside the gene matches: 3. This CDR3 region has 15 residues. Germline CDR1 MNHNS, CDR2 SASEGT. This CDR3 reads CASSEVAGDAYEQYF. DNA for the CDR3: TGTGCCAGCAGTGAAGTAGCGGGGGACGCCTACGAGCAGTACTTC.

In its sample, this clone was seen a few times. The chain recombines TRBV4-1 with TRBJ2-5; D is undetermined. This CDR3 spans 15 amino acids. Germline CDR1 MGHRA, CDR2 YSYEKL. V was clipped by 3 bases and J by 0 bases, with 11 bases between them. Here the CDR3 reads CASSQEPGYQETQYF. CDR3 coding DNA: TGCGCCAGCAGCCAGGAACCAGGCTACCAAGAGACCCAGTACTTC.

This chain joins TRBV19 and TRBJ1-5; D is undetermined. The CDR3 contains 13 residues. V was clipped by 2 bases and J by 2 bases, with 4 bases between them. CDR1 and CDR2 from the germline V gene are LNHDA and SQIVND (reference sequence). CDR3 sequence reads: CASSISGNQPQHF. CDR3 coding DNA: TGTGCCAGTAGTATATCGGGCAATCAGCCCCAGCATTTT.

This clone has a handful of counts. The genes are TRBV4-3 and TRBJ2-5; TRBD1 might be the D (6 bases). With 1 base removed from V and 1 base from J, the gap between germline ends came to 13 bases. This CDR3 region has 16 residues. Looked up from germline, CDR1 is LGHNA and CDR2 is YSLEER. CDR3 loop: CASSQGFDRPQETQYF. The CDR3 DNA sequence: TGCGCCAGCAGCCAAGGGTTTGACAGGCCCCAAGAGACCCAGTACTTC.

The chain couples TRBV28 to TRBJ1-1, with a possible D match to TRBD1 (5 bases). The CDR3 totals 17 residues. V was pared by 6 bases and J by 3 bases, with 23 bases between. Germline V CDR1 and CDR2: MDHEN, SYDVKM. CDR3 amino acids: CASSPVIPDAGDTEAFF. The CDR3 DNA reads TGTGCCAGCAGCCCGGTAATACCGGACGCGGGGGACACTGAAGCTTTCTTT.

J is TRBJ2-7 and V is TRBV27; TRBD2 might be the D (6 bases). The V gene's germline CDR1 is MNHEY and CDR2 SMNVEV (reference sequence). V was clipped by 2 bases and J by 2 bases, with 7 bases between them. This CDR3 comprises 13 residues. The CDR3 DNA sequence: TGTGCCAGCAGTTTAGGGGGGACCTACGAGCAGTACTTC. Translating gives CASSLGGTYEQYF.

The chain employs TRBV9 and TRBJ1-1, with TRBD1 as a possible D gene (6 bases). This CDR3 spans 14 amino acids. V dropped 3 bases and J dropped 1 base, with 10 bases sitting between them. The germline V gene encodes CDR1 SGDLS and CDR2 YYNGEE. Here the CDR3 reads CASSEDSANTEAFF. CDR3 DNA: TGTGCCAGCAGCGAGGACAGTGCGAACACTGAAGCTTTCTTT.

The gene calls are TRBV28 and TRBJ2-7; D unclear. This CDR3 comprises 16 residues. The ends were cut back, 7 bases at V and 0 bases at J, with 19 bases in the middle. Germline CDR1 MDHEN, CDR2 SYDVKM. For the CDR3, the DNA is TGTGCCAGCATGGAAAGGTCGAGGCAGATCTCCTACGAGCAGTACTTC. Amino acid sequence: CASMERSRQISYEQYF. Drawing the rest from reference TRBV28 and TRBJ2-7, the complete variable domain is DVKVTQSSRYLVKRTGEKVFLECVQDMDHENMFWYRQDPGLGLRLIYFSYDVKMKEKGDIPEGYSVSREKKERFSLILESASTNQTSMYLCASMERSRQISYEQYFGPGTRLTVT.

The V gene is TRBV28, the J gene TRBJ2-7, with 7 bases fitting TRBD2. This CDR3 is built from 16 residues. V dropped 2 bases and J dropped 4; count of bases not matched to a gene: 11. CDR1 is MDHEN, CDR2 SYDVKM, per germline. CDR3 sequence (DNA): TGTGCCAGCAGTTTAGGTTCTGCCGGGGGGTCGTACGAGCAGTACGTC. Translation: CASSLGSAGGSYEQYV.

The chain couples TRBV7-8 to TRBJ2-7; maybe TRBD1 (6 bases). Between the trimmed V and J ends, which lost 6 bases and 6 bases, there was a span of 15 bases. The V gene's germline CDR1 is SGHVS and CDR2 FQNEAQ. The CDR3 length is 13 residues. This chain's CDR3 is CASRTTGPSEQYF. The DNA of the CDR3 is TGTGCCAGCAGGACCACAGGGCCCTCCGAGCAGTACTTC.

The chain links TRBV11-2 to TRBJ1-1, with a weak D call TRBD1 (5 bases). CDR3 size: 14 residues. In germline, CDR1 is SGHAT, CDR2 FQNNGV. Between the trimmed V and J ends, which lost 6 bases and 1 base, there was a span of 12 bases. CDR3 amino acids: CASSRQFSNTEAFF. CDR3 coding DNA: TGTGCCAGCAGTAGACAGTTTTCGAACACTGAAGCTTTCTTT.

The chain carries TRBV7-9 and TRBJ2-7; TRBD1 is a possible D gene (6 bases). V was trimmed by 1 base and J by 6 bases, leaving 16 bases between them. Germline lookup yields CDR1 SEHNR and CDR2 FQNEAQ (reference sequence). The CDR3 covers 15 residues. The CDR3 spells CASSLEQGTDGEQYV. DNA of the CDR3: TGTGCCAGCAGCTTAGAACAGGGCACCGATGGCGAGCAGTACGTC.

This chain connects TRBV5-1 to TRBJ1-1; TRBD1 is a possible D gene (6 bases). V shed 2 bases and J shed 5 bases, with 13 bases lying between them. The CDR3 runs to 14 residues. Germline loops: CDR1 SGHRS, CDR2 YFSETQ. As DNA, the CDR3 is TGCGCCAGCAGCTTCAGGGGTCTCGGAACTGAAGCTTTCTTT. Its protein product is CASSFRGLGTEAFF.

The chain links TRBV7-6 to TRBJ1-3; 8 bases map to TRBD1. Germline values: CDR1 SGHVS, CDR2 FNYEAQ. The CDR3 covers 16 residues. The junction had 6 bases not matched to a gene; V was cut back by 5 bases and J by 0 bases. CDR3 loop: CASSRGTGGSGNTIYF. The DNA of the CDR3 is TGTGCCAGCAGCCGAGGTACAGGGGGCTCTGGAAACACCATATATTTT. Full variable domain (missing parts from reference TRBV7-6 and TRBJ1-3): GAGVSQSPRYKVTKRGQDVALRCDPISGHVSLYWYRQALGQGPEFLTYFNYEAQQDKSGLPNDRFSAERPEGSISTLTIQRTEQRDSAMYRCASSRGTGGSGNTIYFGEGSWLTVV.

The J gene is TRBJ2-5, the V gene TRBV7-8; D is uncertain. Deletions cut 2 bases from V and 7 bases from J, with 5 bases between. Germline V gene lookup returns CDR1 SGHVS and CDR2 FQNEAQ. This CDR3 comprises 11 residues. For the CDR3, the DNA is TGTGCCAGCAGCTTAACCGGGACCCAGTACTTC. This codes for CASSLTGTQYF. Drawing the rest from reference TRBV7-8 and TRBJ2-5, the complete variable domain is GAGVSQSPRYKVAKRGQDVALRCDPISGHVSLFWYQQALGQGPEFLTYFQNEAQLDKSGLPSDRFFAERPEGSVSTLKIQRTQQEDSAVYLCASSLTGTQYFGPGTRLLVL.

V usage is TRBV7-3 and J usage is TRBJ2-1; 9 bases are shared with TRBD2. V lost 9 bases, J lost 3 bases, and 9 bases stayed unmatched. The CDR3 runs to 15 residues. CDR1 SGHTA and CDR2 FQGTGA come from the germline V gene. The CDR3 region has the DNA TGTGCCAGGGGCCTAGCGGGACGCAACTACAATGAGCAGTTCTTC. Protein product: CARGLAGRNYNEQFF.

J is TRBJ1-2 and V is TRBV19, with 9 positions matching TRBD1. Germline loops: CDR1 LNHDA, CDR2 SQIVND (reference sequence). This CDR3 is 15 amino acids long. V shed 8 bases, J shed 8 bases, and the junction held 15 bases outside the gene matches. In DNA, the CDR3 is TGTGCCAGTGGGAGTGGGACAGGGAGCAGGCACGGCTACACCTTC. Translating gives CASGSGTGSRHGYTF.

This rearrangement joins TRBV19 to TRBJ1-5; D may be TRBD1 (5 bases). The V end lost 7 bases, the J end lost 0 bases, and 16 bases lay between the germline ends. Germline CDR1 LNHDA, CDR2 SQIVND (reference sequence). CDR3 length equals 16 residues. Here the CDR3 DNA reads TGTGCCAGTACGAAGGATCGGGACTATAGCAATCAGCCCCAGCATTTT. Encoded protein: CASTKDRDYSNQPQHF.

The chain links TRBV9 to TRBJ2-7; 7 positions agree with TRBD2. V trimming: 7 bases; J trimming: 1 base; junction bases outside the gene matches: 11. Germline loops: CDR1 SGDLS, CDR2 YYNGEE. The CDR3 totals 15 residues. CDR3 sequence: CASYGPGLISYEQYF. DNA for the CDR3: TGTGCCAGCTACGGGCCGGGACTAATATCCTACGAGCAGTACTTC.

The chain is built from TRBV30 and TRBJ2-3; 10 bases are a match to TRBD1. The CDR3 sequence is 14 residues long. The germline V gene has CDR1 GTSNPN and CDR2 SVGIG (reference sequence). Trimming removed 3 bases from V and 4 bases from J; junction bases left unmatched: 4. The CDR3: CAWSGQGVADTQYF. CDR3 nucleotide sequence: TGTGCCTGGAGCGGACAGGGGGTAGCAGATACGCAGTATTTT.

CDR3 in amino acids: CSSGGGNEQFF. The CDR3 region has the DNA TGCAGTAGCGGGGGCGGGAATGAGCAGTTCTTC. The chain employs TRBV20-1 and TRBJ2-1; 8 bases line up with TRBD2. CDR3 length equals 11 residues. J gave up 7 bases and V 8 bases, and 4 bases lay outside the gene matches. Germline V gene data show CDR1 as DFQATT and CDR2 as SNEGSKA (reference sequence).

V usage is TRBV7-6 and J usage is TRBJ2-1, with D perhaps matching TRBD1 (9 bases). This CDR3 spans 17 amino acids. Trimming stripped 2 bases from V and 8 bases from J, with 22 bases between. The germline V gene has CDR1 SGHVS and CDR2 FNYEAQ. CDR3 bases: TGTGCCAGCAGCTTAAGTCGGGAGGGGACAGGGAGGCATGAGCAGTTCTTC. It codes for CASSLSREGTGRHEQFF. Full variable domain (outside the CDR3, taken from reference TRBV7-6 and TRBJ2-1): GAGVSQSPRYKVTKRGQDVALRCDPISGHVSLYWYRQALGQGPEFLTYFNYEAQQDKSGLPNDRFSAERPEGSISTLTIQRTEQRDSAMYRCASSLSREGTGRHEQFFGPGTRLTVL.

This clone was detected once. The chain employs TRBV4-1 and TRBJ1-4, with 7 bases matching TRBD1. Per germline, CDR1 MGHRA and CDR2 YSYEKL. The CDR3 contains 14 residues. The ends lost 5 bases at V and 8 bases at J; junction bases unmatched: 8. The CDR3 loop reads CASSRQGLHEKLFF. Here the CDR3 DNA reads TGCGCCAGCAGCAGACAGGGTCTCCACGAAAAACTGTTTTTT.

This chain uses TRBV2 with TRBJ1-2; 8 bases align to TRBD1. This CDR3 spans 15 amino acids. J gave up 4 bases and V 8 bases, and 12 bases lay outside the gene matches. Per the germline V gene, CDR1 is SNHLY and CDR2 is FYNNEI. This CDR3 reads CASGEGTGPFYGYTF. CDR3 DNA: TGTGCCAGCGGGGAAGGGACAGGCCCTTTCTATGGCTACACCTTC.

This chain connects TRBV21-1 to TRBJ1-5. TRBV21-1 corresponds to a pseudogene. The CDR3 spans 13 residues. CDR3 loop: CASSGTIGQPQHF. CDR3 DNA sequence: TGTGCCAGCAGCGGGACTATAGGGCAGCCCCAGCATTTT.

The chain has TRBV7-8 and TRBJ2-5; weak D call: TRBD2 (6 bases). V was clipped by 6 bases and J by 0 bases, with 11 bases between them. Germline loops: CDR1 SGHVS, CDR2 FQNEAQ. This CDR3 contains 14 residues. DNA for the CDR3: TGTGCCAGCAGAGGAGGAGGGTACCAAGAGACCCAGTACTTC. Translated, it gives CASRGGGYQETQYF.